This T cell receptor (beta chain) was sequenced for a study of control samples from healthy donors and cancer patients. Germline V gene lookup returns CDR1 GTSNPN and CDR2 SVGIG (reference sequence). This CDR3 is built from 13 residues. The V end lost 3 bases, the J end lost 4 bases, and 12 bases lay between the germline ends. Repertoires were generated with immunoSEQ multiplex PCR, while TCRdb's copy carries only in-frame clones and drops some. The repertoire consists of 150,000 to 200,000 clones, with roughly 92% occurring once and the leading ten covering roughly 1.3%. The receptor's source is a man aged 25 to 40 in good health. The chain recombines TRBV30 with TRBJ1-2; D perhaps matches TRBD1 (5 bases). Sequencing was performed on blood. For the CDR3, the DNA is TGTGCCTGGAGCGAGGGACCGACCTATGGCTACACCTTC. Translation: CAWSEGPTYGYTF.